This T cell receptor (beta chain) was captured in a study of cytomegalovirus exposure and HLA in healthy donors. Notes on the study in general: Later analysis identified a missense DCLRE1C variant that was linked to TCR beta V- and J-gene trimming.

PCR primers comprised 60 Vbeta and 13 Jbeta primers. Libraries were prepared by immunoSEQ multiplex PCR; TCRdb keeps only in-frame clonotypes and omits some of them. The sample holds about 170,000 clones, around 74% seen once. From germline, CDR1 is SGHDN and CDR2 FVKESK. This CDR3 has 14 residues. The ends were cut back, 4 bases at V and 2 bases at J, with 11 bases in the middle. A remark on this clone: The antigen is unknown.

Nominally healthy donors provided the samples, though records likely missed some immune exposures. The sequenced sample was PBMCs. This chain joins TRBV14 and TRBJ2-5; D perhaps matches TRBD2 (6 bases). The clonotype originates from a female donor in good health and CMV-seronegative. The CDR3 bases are TGTGCCAGCAGCCTCCGGGACTTTCAAGAGACCCAGTACTTC. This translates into CASSLRDFQETQYF.